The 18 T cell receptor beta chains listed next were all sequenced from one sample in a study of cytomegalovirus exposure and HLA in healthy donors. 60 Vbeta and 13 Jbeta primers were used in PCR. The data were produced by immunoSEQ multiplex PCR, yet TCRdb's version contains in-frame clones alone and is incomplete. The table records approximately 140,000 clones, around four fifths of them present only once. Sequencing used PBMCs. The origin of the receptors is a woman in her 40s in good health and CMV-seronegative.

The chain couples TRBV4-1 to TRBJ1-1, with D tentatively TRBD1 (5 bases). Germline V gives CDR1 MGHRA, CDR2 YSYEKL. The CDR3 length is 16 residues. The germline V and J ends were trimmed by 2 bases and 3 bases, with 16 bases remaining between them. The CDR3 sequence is CASSQSTPLRDTEAFF. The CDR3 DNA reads TGCGCCAGCAGCCAATCCACTCCCCTCAGGGACACTGAAGCTTTCTTT.

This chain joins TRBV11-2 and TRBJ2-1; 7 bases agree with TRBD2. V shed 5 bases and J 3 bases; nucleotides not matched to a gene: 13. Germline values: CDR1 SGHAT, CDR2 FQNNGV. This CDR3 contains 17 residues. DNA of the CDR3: TGTGCCAGCAGCCCCCTCCCAGCGGGGCCGGGCTACAATGAGCAGTTCTTC. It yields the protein CASSPLPAGPGYNEQFF.

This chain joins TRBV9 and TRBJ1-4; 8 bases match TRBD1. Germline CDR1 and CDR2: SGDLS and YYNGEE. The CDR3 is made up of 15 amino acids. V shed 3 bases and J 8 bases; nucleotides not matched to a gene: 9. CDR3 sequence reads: CASSAQGQVYEKLFF. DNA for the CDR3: TGTGCCAGCAGCGCCCAGGGACAGGTTTACGAAAAACTGTTTTTT.

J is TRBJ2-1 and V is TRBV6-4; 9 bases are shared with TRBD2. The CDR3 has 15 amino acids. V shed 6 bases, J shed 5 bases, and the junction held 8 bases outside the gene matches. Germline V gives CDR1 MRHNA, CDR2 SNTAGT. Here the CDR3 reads CASRPTTSGHNEQFF. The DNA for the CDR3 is TGTGCCAGCAGACCTACGACTAGCGGTCACAATGAGCAGTTCTTC.

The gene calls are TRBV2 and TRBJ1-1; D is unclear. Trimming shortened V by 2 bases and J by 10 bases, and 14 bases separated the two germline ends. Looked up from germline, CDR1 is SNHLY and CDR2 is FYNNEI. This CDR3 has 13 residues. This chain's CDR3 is CASSESGQPGAFF. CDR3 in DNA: TGTGCCAGCAGTGAAAGTGGGCAGCCCGGAGCTTTCTTT. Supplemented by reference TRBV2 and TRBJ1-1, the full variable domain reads EPEVTQTPSHQVTQMGQEVILRCVPISNHLYFYWYRQILGQKVEFLVSFYNNEISEKSEIFDDQFSVERPDGSNFTLKIRSTKLEDSAMYFCASSESGQPGAFFGQGTRLTVV.

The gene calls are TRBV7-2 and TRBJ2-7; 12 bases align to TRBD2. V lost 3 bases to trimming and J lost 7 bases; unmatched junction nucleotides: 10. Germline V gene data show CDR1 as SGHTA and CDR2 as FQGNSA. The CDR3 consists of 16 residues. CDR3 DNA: TGTGCCAGCAGCTTTCAACTAGCGGGAGGTCTGGGAGAGCAGTACTTC. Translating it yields CASSFQLAGGLGEQYF.

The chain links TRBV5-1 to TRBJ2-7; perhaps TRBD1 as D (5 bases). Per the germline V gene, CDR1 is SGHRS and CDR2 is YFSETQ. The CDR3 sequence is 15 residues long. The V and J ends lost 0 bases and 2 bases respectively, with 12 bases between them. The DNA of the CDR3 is TGCGCCAGCAGCTTGGCCGGGCAGGGTGCCTACGAGCAGTACTTC. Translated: CASSLAGQGAYEQYF. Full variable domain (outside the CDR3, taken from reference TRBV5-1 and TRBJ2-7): KAGVTQTPRYLIKTRGQQVTLSCSPISGHRSVSWYQQTPGQGLQFLFEYFSETQRNKGNFPGRFSGRQFSNSRSEMNVSTLELGDSALYLCASSLAGQGAYEQYFGPGTRLTVT.

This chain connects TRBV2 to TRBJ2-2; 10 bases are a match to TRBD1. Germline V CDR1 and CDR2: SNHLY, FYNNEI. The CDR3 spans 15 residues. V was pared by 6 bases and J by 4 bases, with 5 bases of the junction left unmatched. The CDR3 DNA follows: TGTGCCAGCAGCAGACAGGGGGCGAGCACCGGGGAGCTGTTTTTT. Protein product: CASSRQGASTGELFF.

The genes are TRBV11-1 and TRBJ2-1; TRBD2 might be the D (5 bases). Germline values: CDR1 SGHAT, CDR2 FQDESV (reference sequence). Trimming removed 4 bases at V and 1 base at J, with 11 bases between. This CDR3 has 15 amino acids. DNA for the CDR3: TGTGCCAGCAGCTCTGGAGGAACATCCTACAATGAGCAGTTCTTC. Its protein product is CASSSGGTSYNEQFF.

CDR3 residues: CASMVRVVSGNTIYF. CDR3 nucleotides: TGTGCCAGCATGGTGCGAGTGGTCTCTGGAAACACCATATATTTT. The chain has TRBV6-5 and TRBJ1-3, with D unclear. CDR3 size: 15 residues. V was pared by 7 bases and J by 0 bases, with 13 bases between. Looked up from germline, CDR1 is MNHEY and CDR2 is SVGAGI.

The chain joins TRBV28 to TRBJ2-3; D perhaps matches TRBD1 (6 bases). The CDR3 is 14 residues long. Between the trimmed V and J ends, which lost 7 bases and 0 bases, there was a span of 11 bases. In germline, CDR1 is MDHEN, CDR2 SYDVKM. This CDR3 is CASTEDRSTDTQYF. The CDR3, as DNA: TGTGCCAGCACCGAGGACAGAAGCACAGATACGCAGTATTTT.

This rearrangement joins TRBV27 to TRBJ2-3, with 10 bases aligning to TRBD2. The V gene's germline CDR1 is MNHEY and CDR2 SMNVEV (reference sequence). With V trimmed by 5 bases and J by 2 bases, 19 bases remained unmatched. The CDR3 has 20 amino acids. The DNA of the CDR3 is TGTGCCAGCAGTCCTCGGGACGGATTAATTAGCGGGGGGCCCACAGATACGCAGTATTTT. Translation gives CASSPRDGLISGGPTDTQYF.

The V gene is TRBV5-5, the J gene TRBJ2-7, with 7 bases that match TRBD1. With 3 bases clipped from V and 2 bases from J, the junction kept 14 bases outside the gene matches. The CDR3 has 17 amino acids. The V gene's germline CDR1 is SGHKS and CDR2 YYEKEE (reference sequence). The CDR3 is CASSSQQGSGKPYEQYF. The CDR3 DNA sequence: TGTGCCAGCAGCTCTCAACAGGGGTCCGGGAAGCCCTACGAGCAGTACTTC.

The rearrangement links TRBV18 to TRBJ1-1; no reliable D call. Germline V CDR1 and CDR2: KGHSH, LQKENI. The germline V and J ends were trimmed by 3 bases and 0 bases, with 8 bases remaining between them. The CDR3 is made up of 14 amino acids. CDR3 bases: TGTGCCAGCTCACCGGGCCAGCTGAACACTGAAGCTTTCTTT. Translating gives CASSPGQLNTEAFF. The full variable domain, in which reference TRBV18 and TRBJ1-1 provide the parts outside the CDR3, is NAGVMQNPRHLVRRRGQEARLRCSPMKGHSHVYWYRQLPEEGLKFMVYLQKENIIDESGMPKERFSAEFPKEGPSILRIQQVVRGDSAAYFCASSPGQLNTEAFFGQGTRLTVV.

CDR3 residues: CASSTGHGTSGSETQYF. The CDR3 DNA sequence: TGTGCCAGTAGTACGGGCCACGGGACTAGCGGGAGTGAGACCCAGTACTTC. J is TRBJ2-5 and V is TRBV19; 14 positions agree with TRBD2. CDR3 length: 17 amino acids. Germline trimming cut 4 bases from V and 5 bases from J; bases unmatched to any gene: 9. From germline, CDR1 is LNHDA and CDR2 SQIVND (reference sequence).

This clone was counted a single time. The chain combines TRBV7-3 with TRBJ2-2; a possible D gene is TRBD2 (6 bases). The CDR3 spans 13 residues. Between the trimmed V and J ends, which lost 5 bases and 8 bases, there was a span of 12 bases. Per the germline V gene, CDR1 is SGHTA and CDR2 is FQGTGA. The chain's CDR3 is CASSLGTLGELFF. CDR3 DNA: TGTGCCAGCAGCCTCGGGACTCTTGGGGAGCTGTTTTTT.

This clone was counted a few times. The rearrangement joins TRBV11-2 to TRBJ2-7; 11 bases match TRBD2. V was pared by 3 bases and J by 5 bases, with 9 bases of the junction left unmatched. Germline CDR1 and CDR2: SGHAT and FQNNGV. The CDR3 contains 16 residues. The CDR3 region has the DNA TGTGCCAGCAGCTTTGAGCTAGCGGGAGGAGTCGACGAGCAGTACTTC. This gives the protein CASSFELAGGVDEQYF.

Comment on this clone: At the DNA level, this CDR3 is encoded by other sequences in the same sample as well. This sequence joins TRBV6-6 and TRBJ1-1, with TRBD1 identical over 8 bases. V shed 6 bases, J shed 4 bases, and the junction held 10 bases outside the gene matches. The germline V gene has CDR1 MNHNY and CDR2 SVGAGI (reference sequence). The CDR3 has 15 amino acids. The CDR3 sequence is CASSPRQGLGTEAFF. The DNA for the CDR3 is TGTGCCAGCAGCCCCCGACAGGGGTTGGGCACTGAAGCTTTCTTT.